The 6 T cell receptor beta chains presented below share a single source sample, sequenced in a study of T cells in Graves' hyperthyroidism and ophthalmopathy (dated by TCRdb to the late 2010s). The library was generated by multiplex PCR. The instrument given in TCRdb is Illumina HiSeq 2000. The TCR beta CDR3 regions were amplified from RNA transcripts. The first round of RT-PCR for the TCR CDR3 was performed with the HTBI primer set and the Qiagen OneStep RT-PCR kit. TCRdb redid the processing of the public reads, applying fastp at Q25 and MiXCR, and retained in-frame beta chains. Each entry is one CDR3 protein sequence, shown with its most common DNA and genes. The sample table lists 600,000 to 800,000 distinct CDR3 sequences, roughly a third of them with a count of one. Around 32% of the sample lies in the top ten. Sequenced material: blood. These receptor sequences come from a woman aged 40 to 50 with Graves' hyperthyroidism.

The CDR3 nucleotides read TGTGCCAGCAGTGAAAGGGGACAGTTTTACAATGAGCAGTTCTTC. Protein: CASSERGQFYNEQFF. The chain joins TRBV2 to TRBJ2-7; 7 bases align to TRBD1. With the DNA end fitting TRBJ2-1 better, the J assignment may be wrong. Germline-derived CDR1 and CDR2 are SNHLY and FYNNEI. The CDR3 spans 15 residues.

This sequence joins TRBV6-5 and TRBJ1-1, with TRBD1 matching 8 bases. V was pared by 4 bases and J by 5 bases, with 6 bases of the junction left unmatched. The CDR3 contains 14 residues. Per germline, CDR1 MNHEY and CDR2 SVGAGI. The CDR3 bases are TGTGCCAGCAGTTTTACAGGGGGAAGAACTGAAGCTTTCTTT. This codes for CASSFTGGRTEAFF.

The chain's CDR3 is CASSTGVLGGNTEAFF. The CDR3 region has the DNA TGCGCCAGCAGCACAGGAGTTCTAGGGGGAAACACTGAAGCTTTCTTT. This chain connects TRBV5-1 to TRBJ1-1; TRBD1 is a possible D gene (6 bases). CDR3 length equals 16 residues. Germline CDR1 reads SGHRS; CDR2 reads YFSETQ. Between the trimmed V and J ends, which lost 4 bases and 2 bases, there was a span of 18 bases.

A note on this clonotype: A much bigger clone sits one base away, suggesting this may be a read error. CDR3 bases: TGCAGTGCTGGGAGTAGAGAGACCTACGAGCAGTACTTC. Translated, it gives CSAGSRETYEQYF. The chain employs TRBV20-1 and TRBJ2-7, with D possibly TRBD2 on 5 matching bases. The CDR3 loop spans 13 amino acids. Germline CDR1 reads DFQATT; CDR2 reads SNEGSKA (reference sequence). Trimming removed 5 bases at V and 2 bases at J, with 13 bases between.

Of note for this clonotype: Sequence at one end of the junction differs from germline and may be a read error. V gene TRBV7-2 combines with J gene TRBJ2-7; 8 positions match TRBD1. This CDR3 comprises 15 residues. Germline V CDR1 and CDR2: SGHTA, FQGNSA. The CDR3 nucleotides are TGCGCCAGCAGCTCCGGACAGGGACCCTTCTACGAGCAGTACTTC. Its protein product is CASSSGQGPFYEQYF. Combining the CDR3 with reference TRBV7-2 and TRBJ2-7 gives the whole variable domain GAGVSQSPSNKVTEKGKDVELRCDPISGHTALYWYRQSLGQGLEFLIYFQGNSAPDKSGLPSDRFSAERTGGSVSTLTIQRTQQEDSAVYLCASSSGQGPFYEQYFGPGTRLTVT.

The rearrangement uses TRBV11-2 and TRBJ2-7; the D gene is possibly TRBD1 (6 bases). This CDR3 contains 18 residues. Germline V gives CDR1 SGHAT, CDR2 FQNNGV. V was shortened by 3 bases and J by 2 bases, with 23 bases between the two germline ends. Here the CDR3 DNA reads TGTGCCAGCAGCTTTGGGGGCCCATATGAGCTGCCACCCTACGAGCAGTACTTC. Residues: CASSFGGPYELPPYEQYF. The whole variable domain, filled in from reference TRBV11-2 and TRBJ2-7, reads EAGVAQSPRYKIIEKRQSVAFWCNPISGHATLYWYQQILGQGPKLLIQFQNNGVVDDSQLPKDRFSAERLKGVDSTLKIQPAKLEDSAVYLCASSFGGPYELPPYEQYFGPGTRLTVT.